This is a list of T cell receptor beta chains from one sample in a study of CD8 T cells in Susac syndrome. Each CDR3 protein is one row after TCRdb ran MiXCR on the immunoSEQ multiplex PCR reads. The table lists about 170,000 distinct CDR3 sequences, approximately 93% of them singletons, with over 0.08% in the top ten. The sequencing sample was made of CD4+ T cells from PBMCs. The source of these receptors is a human donor with multiple sclerosis. CDR3s include the opening cysteine and the closing phenylalanine or tryptophan. The order of the fields is V gene, J gene, D gene, clone size, CDR3 protein, CDR3 DNA. D genes are given only for firm matches. Expanded clones are given a class, and other clones once, few, many or no size at all.

v_call: TRBV6-2/TRBV6-3; j_call: TRBJ2-7; d_call: NA; clone_size: once; cdr3_aa: CASSITDSYEQYF; cdr3_nt: TGTGCCAGCAGCATCACTGACAGCTACGAGCAGTACTTC
v_call: TRBV5-1; j_call: TRBJ2-3; d_call: TRBD1; clone_size: NA; cdr3_aa: CASSLVGQGALTDTQYF; cdr3_nt: TGCGCCAGCAGCTTGGTGGGACAGGGGGCGCTTACAGATACGCAGTATTTT
v_call: TRBV2; j_call: TRBJ1-2; d_call: NA; clone_size: NA; cdr3_aa: CASSIQGRRYGYTF; cdr3_nt: TGTGCCAGCAGCATACAGGGCAGACGTTATGGCTACACCTTC
v_call: TRBV2; j_call: TRBJ2-4; d_call: NA; clone_size: NA; cdr3_aa: CASSASGVRNIQYF; cdr3_nt: TGTGCCAGCAGTGCTTCGGGCGTACGGAACATTCAGTACTTC
v_call: TRBV20-1; j_call: TRBJ1-1; d_call: NA; clone_size: NA; cdr3_aa: CSAKAGGNTEAFF; cdr3_nt: TGCAGTGCGAAGGCCGGGGGGAACACTGAAGCTTTCTTT
v_call: TRBV7-9; j_call: TRBJ2-7; d_call: NA; clone_size: NA; cdr3_aa: CASSETGGRYEQYF; cdr3_nt: TGTGCCAGCAGCGAAACAGGTGGCCGCTACGAGCAGTACTTC
v_call: TRBV12-3/TRBV12-4; j_call: TRBJ1-5; d_call: NA; clone_size: NA; cdr3_aa: CASSSGTESNQPQHF; cdr3_nt: TGTGCCAGCAGTTCCGGGACGGAGAGCAATCAGCCCCAGCATTTT
v_call: TRBV5-1; j_call: TRBJ2-1; d_call: NA; clone_size: NA; cdr3_aa: CASSLEVALSSYNEQFF; cdr3_nt: TGCGCCAGCAGCTTGGAGGTAGCGCTTAGCTCCTACAATGAGCAGTTCTTC
v_call: TRBV23-1; j_call: TRBJ2-1; d_call: TRBD2; clone_size: NA; cdr3_aa: CASSLWTSGTDGTYNEQFF; cdr3_nt: TGCGCCAGCAGCCTGTGGACTAGCGGGACTGACGGAACCTACAATGAGCAGTTCTTC
v_call: TRBV20-1; j_call: TRBJ2-3; d_call: NA; clone_size: once; cdr3_aa: CSARDVQGSTDTQYF; cdr3_nt: TGCAGTGCTAGAGATGTCCAGGGAAGCACAGATACGCAGTATTTT
v_call: TRBV30; j_call: TRBJ1-3; d_call: NA; clone_size: NA; cdr3_aa: CAWSIGTASGNTIYF; cdr3_nt: TGTGCCTGGAGTATAGGGACGGCCTCTGGAAACACCATATATTTT
v_call: TRBV28; j_call: TRBJ1-5; d_call: TRBD1; clone_size: NA; cdr3_aa: CASSQGVNQPQHF; cdr3_nt: TGTGCCAGCAGTCAGGGGGTAAATCAGCCCCAGCATTTT
v_call: TRBV28; j_call: TRBJ1-2; d_call: NA; clone_size: NA; cdr3_aa: CASSQGGTTNYGYTF; cdr3_nt: TGTGCCAGCAGCCAAGGTGGGACAACTAACTATGGCTACACCTTC
v_call: TRBV6-2/TRBV6-3; j_call: TRBJ1-2; d_call: NA; clone_size: NA; cdr3_aa: CASRLNYGYTF; cdr3_nt: TGTGCCAGCAGGCTGAACTATGGCTACACCTTC
v_call: TRBV19; j_call: TRBJ2-1; d_call: TRBD2; clone_size: NA; cdr3_aa: CASSLQSGIRVGEQFF; cdr3_nt: TGTGCCAGTAGTCTCCAGAGCGGGATCCGGGTTGGTGAGCAGTTCTTC
v_call: TRBV20-1; j_call: TRBJ2-5; d_call: NA; clone_size: NA; cdr3_aa: CSAYQETQYF; cdr3_nt: TGCAGTGCTTACCAGGAGACCCAGTACTTC